This T cell receptor (beta chain) was identified during a study of cytomegalovirus exposure and HLA in healthy donors. Background on the study: Most donors, about 77% of a few hundred genotyped, fell in the Caucasian-associated ancestry cluster.

The CDR3 length is 15 residues. Germline-derived CDR1 and CDR2 are MNHNS and SASEGT. Trimming pared 6 bases from V and 6 bases from J, leaving 18 bases between. The PCR ran on 60 Vbeta and 13 Jbeta primers. Libraries were prepared by immunoSEQ multiplex PCR; TCRdb keeps only in-frame clonotypes and omits some of them. The sample table sets out 100,000 to 150,000 clones. Sample: PBMCs. V is TRBV6-1 and J is TRBJ2-1; D might be TRBD1 (5 bases). The TCR originated in a man aged 40-50 years in good health and CMV-seronegative. The CDR3 bases are TGTGCCAGCAGCTTTTCACGGCAGGGCCCCAATGAGCAGTTCTTC. Protein product: CASSFSRQGPNEQFF.